This is a list of T cell receptor beta chains from one sample in a study of preoperative IRX-2 immunotherapy in early breast cancer. Only in-frame clones appear in the TCRdb table, and some are missing; sequencing was by immunoSEQ multiplex PCR. Of approximately 98,000 clones listed, approximately 90% are singletons. Sequenced material: tumor tissue, taken after IRX-2 immunotherapy. These receptors came from a human donor with breast cancer. CDR3s include the opening cysteine and the closing phenylalanine or tryptophan. Fields, in order: V gene, J gene, CDR3 length, clone size, D gene, CDR3 DNA, CDR3 protein. The D gene is left open where the match is weak. Where a row states a size, it is once, few, many or the class of an expanded clone; other rows omit it.

>TRBV11-3|TRBJ2-1|15|.|.
TGTGCCAGCAGCTTAGATAGCCTCGGTGGGGCTGAGCAGTTCTTC
CASSLDSLGGAEQFF
>TRBV6-8|TRBJ1-2|13|.|.
TGTGCCAGCAGAGGTCAGGGGCCCTCTGGCTACACCTTC
CASRGQGPSGYTF
>TRBV19|TRBJ2-7|15|.|TRBD1
TGTGCCAGTAGTATGTCGACAGGGGGCGAATACGAGCAGTACTTC
CASSMSTGGEYEQYF
>TRBV28|TRBJ1-3|15|.|.
TGTGCCAGCAGTTTGGATGGACATCTGAGAAACACCATATATTTT
CASSLDGHLRNTIYF
>TRBV6-8|TRBJ1-4|15|.|.
TGTGCCAGCAGCACCAGCAGTTCAACTAATGAAAAACTGTTTTTT
CASSTSSSTNEKLFF
>TRBV7-4|TRBJ2-1|14|.|TRBD2
TGTGCCAGCACCAAGGGGACTAGCGGGGGAGAGCAGTTCTTC
CASTKGTSGGEQFF
>TRBV12-5|TRBJ2-5|14|.|TRBD1
TGTGCCAGCACCTCCCCGGGACAGCAAGAGACCCAGTACTTC
CASTSPGQQETQYF
>TRBV11-3|TRBJ2-3|15|.|.
TGTGCCAGCAGCGGGAAGAGGGGTGGCACAGATACGCAGTATTTT
CASSGKRGGTDTQYF
>TRBV5-1|TRBJ1-1|15|.|.
TGCGCCAGCAGCTTAGGACACGTGAGAGACACTGAAGCTTTCTTT
CASSLGHVRDTEAFF
>TRBV28|TRBJ2-3|16|.|TRBD2
TGTGCCAGCAGTTTCCTCAGGGACTATTCCACAGATACGCAGTATTTT
CASSFLRDYSTDTQYF
>TRBV6-8|TRBJ1-2|15|.|.
TGTGCCAGCAGTTATAGACAGTCCTCGAACTATGGCTACACCTTC
CASSYRQSSNYGYTF
>TRBV11-3|TRBJ2-6|16|.|.
TGTGCCAGCAGCAAGGGATCCCTCGCTGGGGCCAACGTCCTGACTTTC
CASSKGSLAGANVLTF
>TRBV19|TRBJ1-1|15|.|.
TGTGCCATTGAGGTGGGGGGGGTAGGAGACACTGAAGCTTTCTTT
CAIEVGGVGDTEAFF
>TRBV5-1|TRBJ1-1|14|once|.
TGCGCCAGCGAGGGGGGCTTGGGGAACACTGAAGCTTTCTTT
CASEGGLGNTEAFF
>TRBV22-1|TRBJ2-3|14|once|.
TGTGCCAGCGGTCTAGCGGGGGAATTAGATACGCAGTATTTT
CASGLAGELDTQYF
>TRBV28|TRBJ2-5|15|.|.
TGTGCCAGCAGGACGGTGTGGGGCGTGCGAGAGACCCAGTACTTC
CASRTVWGVRETQYF
>TRBV28|TRBJ1-1|14|.|.
TGTGCCAGCAGGATGGTGGGCGGTAACACTGAAGCTTTCTTT
CASRMVGGNTEAFF
>TRBV28|TRBJ2-7|13|.|TRBD1
TGTGCCAGCAGTTTCGGGGACAGGAACGAGCAGTACTTC
CASSFGDRNEQYF
>TRBV22-1|TRBJ1-5|17|.|.
TGTGCCACCAGTGAGGCCCGGCAGGAGGGTGCGGGTCAGCCCCAGCATTTT
CATSEARQEGAGQPQHF